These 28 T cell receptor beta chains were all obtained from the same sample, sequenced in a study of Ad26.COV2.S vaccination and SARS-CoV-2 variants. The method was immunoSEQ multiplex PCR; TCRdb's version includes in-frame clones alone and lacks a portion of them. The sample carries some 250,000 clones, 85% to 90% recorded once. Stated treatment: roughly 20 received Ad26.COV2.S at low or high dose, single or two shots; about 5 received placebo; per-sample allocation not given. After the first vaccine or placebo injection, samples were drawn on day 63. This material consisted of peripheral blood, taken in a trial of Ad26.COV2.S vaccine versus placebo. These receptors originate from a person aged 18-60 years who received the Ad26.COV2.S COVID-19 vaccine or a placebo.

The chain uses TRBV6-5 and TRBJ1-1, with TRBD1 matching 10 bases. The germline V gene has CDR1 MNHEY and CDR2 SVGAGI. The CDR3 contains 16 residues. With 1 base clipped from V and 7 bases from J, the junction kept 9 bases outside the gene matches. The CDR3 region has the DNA TGTGCCAGCAGTTACTGGAGGGGACAGGGGATTGGTGAAGCTTTCTTT. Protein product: CASSYWRGQGIGEAFF.

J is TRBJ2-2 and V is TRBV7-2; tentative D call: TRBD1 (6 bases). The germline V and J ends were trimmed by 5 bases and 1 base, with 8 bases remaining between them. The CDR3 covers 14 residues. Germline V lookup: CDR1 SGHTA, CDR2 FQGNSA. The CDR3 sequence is CASSLDRNTGELFF. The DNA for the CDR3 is TGTGCCAGCAGCCTGGACAGGAACACCGGGGAGCTGTTTTTT.

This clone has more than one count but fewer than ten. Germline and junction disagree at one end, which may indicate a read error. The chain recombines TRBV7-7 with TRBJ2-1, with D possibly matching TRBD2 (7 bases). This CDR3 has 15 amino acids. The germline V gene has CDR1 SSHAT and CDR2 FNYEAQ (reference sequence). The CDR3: CASSLEGGAYNEQFF. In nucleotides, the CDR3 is TGTGCTAGCAGCTTAGAGGGGGGGGCCTACAATGAGCAGTTCTTC.

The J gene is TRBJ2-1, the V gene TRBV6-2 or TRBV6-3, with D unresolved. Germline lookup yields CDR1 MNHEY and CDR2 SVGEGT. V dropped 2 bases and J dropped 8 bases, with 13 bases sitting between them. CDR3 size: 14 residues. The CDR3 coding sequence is TGTGCCAGCAGTTACCAGGATTCCGTGCATGAGCAGTTCTTC. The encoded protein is CASSYQDSVHEQFF.

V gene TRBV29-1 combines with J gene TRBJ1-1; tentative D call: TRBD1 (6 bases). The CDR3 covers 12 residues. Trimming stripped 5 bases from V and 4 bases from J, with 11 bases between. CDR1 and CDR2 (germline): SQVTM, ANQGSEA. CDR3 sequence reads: CSVNRAGTEAFF. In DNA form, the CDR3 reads TGCAGCGTTAACAGGGCGGGCACTGAAGCTTTCTTT. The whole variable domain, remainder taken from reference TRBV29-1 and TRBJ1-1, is SAVISQKPSRDICQRGTSLTIQCQVDSQVTMMFWYRQQPGQSLTLIATANQGSEATYESGFVIDKFPISRPNLTFSTLTVSNMSPEDSSIYLCSVNRAGTEAFFGQGTRLTVV.

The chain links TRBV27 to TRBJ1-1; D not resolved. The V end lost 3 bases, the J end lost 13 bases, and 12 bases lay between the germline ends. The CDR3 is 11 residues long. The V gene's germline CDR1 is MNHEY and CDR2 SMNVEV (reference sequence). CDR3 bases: TGTGCCAGCAGTTTGGGGTTGAAGCTTTTCTTT. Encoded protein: CASSLGLKLFF.

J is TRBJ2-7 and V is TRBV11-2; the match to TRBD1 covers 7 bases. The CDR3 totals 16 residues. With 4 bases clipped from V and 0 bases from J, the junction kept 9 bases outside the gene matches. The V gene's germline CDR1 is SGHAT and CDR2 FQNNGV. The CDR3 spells CASSSTGQARSYEQYF. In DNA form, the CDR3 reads TGTGCCAGCAGCTCGACAGGACAGGCCCGCTCCTACGAGCAGTACTTC.

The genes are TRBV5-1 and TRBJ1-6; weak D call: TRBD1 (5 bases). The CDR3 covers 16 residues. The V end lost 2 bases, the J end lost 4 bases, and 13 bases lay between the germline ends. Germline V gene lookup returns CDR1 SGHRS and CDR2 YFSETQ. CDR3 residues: CASSFGTDDYNSPLHF. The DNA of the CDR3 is TGCGCCAGCAGCTTCGGGACGGACGATTATAATTCACCCCTCCACTTT.

For the CDR3, the DNA is TGTGCCAGCAGTTCGCTCAGGGGGGGTTATGGCTACACCTTC. Its translation is CASSSLRGGYGYTF. The gene calls are TRBV28 and TRBJ1-2; the match to TRBD1 covers 7 bases. CDR3 length equals 14 residues. J gave up 5 bases and V 4 bases, and 7 bases lay outside the gene matches. Germline CDR1 and CDR2: MDHEN and SYDVKM.

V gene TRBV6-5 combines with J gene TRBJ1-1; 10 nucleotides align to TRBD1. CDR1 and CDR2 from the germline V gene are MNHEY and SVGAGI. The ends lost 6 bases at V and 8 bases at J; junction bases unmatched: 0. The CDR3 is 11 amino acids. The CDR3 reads CASRGQGEAFF. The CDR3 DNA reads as TGTGCCAGCAGGGGACAGGGGGAAGCTTTCTTT.

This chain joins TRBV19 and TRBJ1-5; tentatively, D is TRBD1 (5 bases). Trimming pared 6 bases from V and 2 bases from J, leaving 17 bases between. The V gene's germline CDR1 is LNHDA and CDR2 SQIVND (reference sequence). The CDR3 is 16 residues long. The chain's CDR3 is CASSREGTPGNQPQHF. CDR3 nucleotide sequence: TGTGCCAGTAGCCGGGAAGGGACCCCGGGCAATCAGCCCCAGCATTTT.

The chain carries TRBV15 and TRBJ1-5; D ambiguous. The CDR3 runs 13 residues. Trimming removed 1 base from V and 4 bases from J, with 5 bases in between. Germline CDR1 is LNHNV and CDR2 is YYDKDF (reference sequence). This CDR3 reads CATSRVINQPQHF. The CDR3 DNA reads TGTGCCACCAGCAGAGTGATAAATCAGCCCCAGCATTTT.

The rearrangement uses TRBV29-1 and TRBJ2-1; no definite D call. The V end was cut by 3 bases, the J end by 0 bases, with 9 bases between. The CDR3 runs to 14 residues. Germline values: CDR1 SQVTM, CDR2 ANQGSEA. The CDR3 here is CSVEVRSSYNEQFF. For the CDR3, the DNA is TGCAGCGTTGAGGTCCGTAGCTCCTACAATGAGCAGTTCTTC.

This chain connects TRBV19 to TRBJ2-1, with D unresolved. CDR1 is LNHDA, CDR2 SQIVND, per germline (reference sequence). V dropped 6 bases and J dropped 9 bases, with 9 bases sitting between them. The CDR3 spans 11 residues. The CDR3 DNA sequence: TGTGCCAGTAGGCTCCGCTTTGAGCAGTTCTTC. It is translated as CASRLRFEQFF. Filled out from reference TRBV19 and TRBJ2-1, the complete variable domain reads DGGITQSPKYLFRKEGQNVTLSCEQNLNHDAMYWYRQDPGQGLRLIYYSQIVNDFQKGDIAEGYSVSREKKESFPLTVTSAQKNPTAFYLCASRLRFEQFFGPGTRLTVL.

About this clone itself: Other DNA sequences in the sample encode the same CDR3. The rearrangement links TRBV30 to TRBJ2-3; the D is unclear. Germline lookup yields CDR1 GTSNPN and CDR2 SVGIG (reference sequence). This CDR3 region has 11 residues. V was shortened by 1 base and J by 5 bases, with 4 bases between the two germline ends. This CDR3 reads CAWSDGDTQYF. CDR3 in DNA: TGTGCCTGGAGTGACGGAGATACGCAGTATTTT.

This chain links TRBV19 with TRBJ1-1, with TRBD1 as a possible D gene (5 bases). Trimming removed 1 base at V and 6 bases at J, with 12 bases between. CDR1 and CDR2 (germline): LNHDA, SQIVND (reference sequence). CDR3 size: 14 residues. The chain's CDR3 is CASSIVSGSAEAFF. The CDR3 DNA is TGTGCCAGTAGTATAGTTTCAGGGAGCGCTGAAGCTTTCTTT. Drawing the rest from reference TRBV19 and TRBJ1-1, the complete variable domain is DGGITQSPKYLFRKEGQNVTLSCEQNLNHDAMYWYRQDPGQGLRLIYYSQIVNDFQKGDIAEGYSVSREKKESFPLTVTSAQKNPTAFYLCASSIVSGSAEAFFGQGTRLTVV.

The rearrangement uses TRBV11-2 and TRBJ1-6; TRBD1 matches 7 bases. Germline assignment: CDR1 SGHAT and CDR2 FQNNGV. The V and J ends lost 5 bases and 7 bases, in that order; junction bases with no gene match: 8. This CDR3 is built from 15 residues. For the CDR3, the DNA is TGTGCCAGCAGCCCAATAGACAGGGCCAATTCACCCCTCCACTTT. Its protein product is CASSPIDRANSPLHF.

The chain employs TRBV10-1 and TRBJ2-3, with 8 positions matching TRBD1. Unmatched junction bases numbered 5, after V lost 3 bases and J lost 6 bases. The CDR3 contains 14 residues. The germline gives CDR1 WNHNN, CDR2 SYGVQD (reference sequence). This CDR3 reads CASSDGGDRDTQYF. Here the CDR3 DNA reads TGCGCCAGCAGTGATGGAGGGGACAGGGATACGCAGTATTTT.

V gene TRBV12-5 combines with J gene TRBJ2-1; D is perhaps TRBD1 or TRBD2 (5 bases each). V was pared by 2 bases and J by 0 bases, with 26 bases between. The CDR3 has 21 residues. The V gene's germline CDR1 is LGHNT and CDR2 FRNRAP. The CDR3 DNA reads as TGTGCTAGTGGTTTGTCCCTGAGGGACCGAATATTGGGGAGCTCCTACAATGAGCAGTTCTTC. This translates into CASGLSLRDRILGSSYNEQFF.

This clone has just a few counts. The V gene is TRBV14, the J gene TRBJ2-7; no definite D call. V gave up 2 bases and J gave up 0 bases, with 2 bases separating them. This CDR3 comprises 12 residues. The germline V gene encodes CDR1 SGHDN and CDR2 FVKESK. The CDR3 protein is CASSQNSYEQYF. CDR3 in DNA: TGTGCCAGCAGCCAAAACTCCTACGAGCAGTACTTC.

The CDR3 reads CAISESNVLVRDTQYF. The CDR3 DNA reads as TGTGCCATCAGTGAGTCGAATGTCTTGGTCAGAGATACGCAGTATTTT. The genes are TRBV10-3 and TRBJ2-3, with D unresolved. V was shortened by 0 bases and J by 5 bases, with 15 bases between the two germline ends. Germline loops: CDR1 ENHRY, CDR2 SYGVKD. The CDR3 runs 16 residues.

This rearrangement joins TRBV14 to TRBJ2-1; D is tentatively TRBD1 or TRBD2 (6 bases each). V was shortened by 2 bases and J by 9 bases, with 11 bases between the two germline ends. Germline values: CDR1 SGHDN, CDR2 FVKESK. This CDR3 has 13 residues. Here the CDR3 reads CASSQRLGGEQFF. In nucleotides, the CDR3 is TGTGCCAGCAGCCAACGACTAGGGGGTGAGCAGTTCTTC.

The CDR3 sequence: CASSFMGGQETQYF. The CDR3 region has the DNA TGTGCCAGTAGTTTTATGGGAGGTCAAGAGACCCAGTACTTC. V and J are TRBV19 and TRBJ2-5, with D possibly being TRBD2 (6 bases). Trimming removed 5 bases at V and 2 bases at J, with 12 bases between. The CDR3 has 14 residues. Germline-derived CDR1 and CDR2 are LNHDA and SQIVND (reference sequence). Full variable domain (remainder filled in from reference TRBV19 and TRBJ2-5): DGGITQSPKYLFRKEGQNVTLSCEQNLNHDAMYWYRQDPGQGLRLIYYSQIVNDFQKGDIAEGYSVSREKKESFPLTVTSAQKNPTAFYLCASSFMGGQETQYFGPGTRLLVL.

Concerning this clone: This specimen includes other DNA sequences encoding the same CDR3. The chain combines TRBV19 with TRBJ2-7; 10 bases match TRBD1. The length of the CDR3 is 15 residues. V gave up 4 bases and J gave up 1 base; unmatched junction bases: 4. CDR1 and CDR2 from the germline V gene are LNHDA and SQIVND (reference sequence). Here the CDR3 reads CASSTGTGVSYEQYF. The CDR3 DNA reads TGTGCCAGTAGTACCGGGACAGGGGTTTCCTACGAGCAGTACTTC.

CDR3: CASSSQGSNEKLFF. In nucleotides, the CDR3 is TGTGCCAGCAGTTCACAGGGGAGTAATGAAAAACTGTTTTTT. The chain joins TRBV6-2 or TRBV6-3 to TRBJ1-4, with 7 positions matching TRBD1. This CDR3 has 14 residues. The germline V gene encodes CDR1 MNHEY and CDR2 SVGEGT. V trimming: 4 bases; J trimming: 4 bases; junction bases outside the gene matches: 3.

This CDR3 is CSVELNGMSSYEQYF. The CDR3 nucleotides are TGCAGCGTTGAGTTGAACGGGATGTCCTCCTACGAGCAGTACTTC. The chain joins TRBV29-1 to TRBJ2-7, with D perhaps matching TRBD2 (5 bases). Trimming removed 3 bases at V and 0 bases at J, with 15 bases between. This CDR3 has 15 amino acids. Germline CDR1 SQVTM, CDR2 ANQGSEA.

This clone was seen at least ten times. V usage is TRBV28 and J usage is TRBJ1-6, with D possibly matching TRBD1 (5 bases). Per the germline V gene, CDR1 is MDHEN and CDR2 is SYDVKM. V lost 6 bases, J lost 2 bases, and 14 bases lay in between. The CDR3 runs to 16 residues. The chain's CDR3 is CASRAGGATYNSPLHF. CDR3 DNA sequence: TGTGCCAGCAGGGCGGGGGGAGCTACCTATAATTCACCCCTCCACTTT.

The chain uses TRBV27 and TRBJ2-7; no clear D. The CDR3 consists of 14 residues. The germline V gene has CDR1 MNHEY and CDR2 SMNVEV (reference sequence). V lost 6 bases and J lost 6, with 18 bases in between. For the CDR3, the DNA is TGTGCCAGCAGCTTCCTCCTCTCGGGTTCCGAGCAGTACTTC. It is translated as CASSFLLSGSEQYF.